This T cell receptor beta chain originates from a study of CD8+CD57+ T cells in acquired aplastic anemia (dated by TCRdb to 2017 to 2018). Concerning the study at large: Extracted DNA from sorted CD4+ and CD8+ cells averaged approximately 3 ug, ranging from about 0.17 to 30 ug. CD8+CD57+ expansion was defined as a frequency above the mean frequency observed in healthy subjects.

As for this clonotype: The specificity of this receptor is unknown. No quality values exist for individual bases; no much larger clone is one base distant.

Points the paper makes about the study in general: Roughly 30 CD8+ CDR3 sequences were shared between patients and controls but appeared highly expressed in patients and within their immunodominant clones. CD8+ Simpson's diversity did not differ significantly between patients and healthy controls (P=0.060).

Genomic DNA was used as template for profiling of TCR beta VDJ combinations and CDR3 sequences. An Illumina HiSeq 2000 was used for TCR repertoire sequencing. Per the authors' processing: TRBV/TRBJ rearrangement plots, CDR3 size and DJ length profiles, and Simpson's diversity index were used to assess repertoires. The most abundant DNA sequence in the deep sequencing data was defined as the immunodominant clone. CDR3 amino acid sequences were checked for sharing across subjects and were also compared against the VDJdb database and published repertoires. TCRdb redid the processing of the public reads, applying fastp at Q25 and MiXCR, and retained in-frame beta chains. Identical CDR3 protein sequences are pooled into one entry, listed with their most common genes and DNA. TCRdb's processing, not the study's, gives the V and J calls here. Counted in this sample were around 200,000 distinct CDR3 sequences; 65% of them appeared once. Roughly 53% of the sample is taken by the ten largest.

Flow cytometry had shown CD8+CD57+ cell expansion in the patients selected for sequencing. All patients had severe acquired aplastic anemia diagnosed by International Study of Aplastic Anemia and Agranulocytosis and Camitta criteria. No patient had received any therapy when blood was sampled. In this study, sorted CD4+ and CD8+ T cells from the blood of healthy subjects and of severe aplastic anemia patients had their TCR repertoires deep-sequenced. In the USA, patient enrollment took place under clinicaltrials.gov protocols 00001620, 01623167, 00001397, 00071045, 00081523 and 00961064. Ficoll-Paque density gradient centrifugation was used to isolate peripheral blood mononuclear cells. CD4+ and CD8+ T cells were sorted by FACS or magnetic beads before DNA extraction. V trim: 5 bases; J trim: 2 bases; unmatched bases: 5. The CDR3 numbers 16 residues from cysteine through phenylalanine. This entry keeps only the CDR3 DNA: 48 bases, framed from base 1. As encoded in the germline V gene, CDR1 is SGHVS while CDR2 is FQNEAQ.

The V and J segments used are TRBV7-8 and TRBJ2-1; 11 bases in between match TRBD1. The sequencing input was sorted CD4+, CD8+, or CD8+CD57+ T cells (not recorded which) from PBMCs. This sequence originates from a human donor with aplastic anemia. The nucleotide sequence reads TGTGCCAGCAGCCCGCGGACAGGGGGCCCCTACAATGAGCAGTTCTTC. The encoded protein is CASSPRTGGPYNEQFF.